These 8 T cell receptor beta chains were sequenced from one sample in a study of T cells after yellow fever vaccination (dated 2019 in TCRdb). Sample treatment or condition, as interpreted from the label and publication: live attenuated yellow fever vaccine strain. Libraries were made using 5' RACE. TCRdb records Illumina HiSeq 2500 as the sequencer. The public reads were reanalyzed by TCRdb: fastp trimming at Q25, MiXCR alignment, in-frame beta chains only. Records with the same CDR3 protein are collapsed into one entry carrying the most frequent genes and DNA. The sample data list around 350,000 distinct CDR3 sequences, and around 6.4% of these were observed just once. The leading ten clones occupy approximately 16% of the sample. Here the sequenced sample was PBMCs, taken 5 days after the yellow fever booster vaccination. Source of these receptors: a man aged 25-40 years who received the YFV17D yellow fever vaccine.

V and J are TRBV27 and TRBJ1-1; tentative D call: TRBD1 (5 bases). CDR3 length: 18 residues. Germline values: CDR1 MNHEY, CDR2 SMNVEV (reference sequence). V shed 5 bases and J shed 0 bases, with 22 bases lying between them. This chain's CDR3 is CASSPTYDSRPMNTEAFF. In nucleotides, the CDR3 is TGTGCCAGCAGTCCAACCTACGACAGCCGCCCCATGAACACTGAAGCTTTCTTT.

This CDR3 is CASSISSNEQYF. The DNA of the CDR3 is TGTGCCAGTAGTATTTCGTCAAATGAGCAGTACTTC. The V call is TRBV19, the J call TRBJ2-7; D unresolved. The V gene lost 3 bases and the J gene lost 7 bases, with 10 bases spanning the gap. The CDR3 has 12 residues. Germline V CDR1 and CDR2: LNHDA, SQIVND (reference sequence).

The chain's CDR3 is CASGWGGDTDTQYF. The CDR3 DNA sequence: TGCGCCAGCGGGTGGGGGGGCGACACAGATACGCAGTATTTT. V usage is TRBV10-2 and J usage is TRBJ2-3, with D maybe TRBD2 (7 bases). CDR3 length equals 14 residues. Per germline, CDR1 WSHSY and CDR2 SAAADI. V shed 8 bases and J shed 2 bases, with 14 bases lying between them.

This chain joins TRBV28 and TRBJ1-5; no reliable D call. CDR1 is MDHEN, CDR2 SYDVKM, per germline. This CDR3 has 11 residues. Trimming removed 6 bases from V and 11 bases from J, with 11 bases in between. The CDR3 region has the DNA TGTGCCAGCAGAGAGCGGAGTACCCAGCATTTT. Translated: CASRERSTQHF. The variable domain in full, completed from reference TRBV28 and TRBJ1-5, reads DVKVTQSSRYLVKRTGEKVFLECVQDMDHENMFWYRQDPGLGLRLIYFSYDVKMKEKGDIPEGYSVSREKKERFSLILESASTNQTSMYLCASRERSTQHFGDGTRLSIL.

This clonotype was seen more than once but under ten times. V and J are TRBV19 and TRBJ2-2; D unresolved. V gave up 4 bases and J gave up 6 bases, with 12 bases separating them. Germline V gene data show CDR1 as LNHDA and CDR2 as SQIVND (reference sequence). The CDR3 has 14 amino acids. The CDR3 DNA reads TGTGCCAGTAGTACCGCGGCCCTGGCCGGGGAGCTGTTTTTT. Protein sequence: CASSTAALAGELFF.

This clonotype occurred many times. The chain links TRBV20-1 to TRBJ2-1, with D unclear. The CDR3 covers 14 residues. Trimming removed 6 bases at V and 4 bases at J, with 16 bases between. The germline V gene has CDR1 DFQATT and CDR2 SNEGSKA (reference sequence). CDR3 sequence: CSAISAQRYNEQFF. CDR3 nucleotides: TGCAGTGCCATTTCCGCGCAACGATACAATGAGCAGTTCTTC.

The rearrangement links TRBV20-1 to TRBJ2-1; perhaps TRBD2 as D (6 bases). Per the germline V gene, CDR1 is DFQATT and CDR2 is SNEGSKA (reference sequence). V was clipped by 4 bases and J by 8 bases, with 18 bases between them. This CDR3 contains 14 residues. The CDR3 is CSAIGTGGIHEQFF. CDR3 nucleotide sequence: TGCAGTGCTATCGGGACTGGCGGGATTCATGAGCAGTTCTTC.

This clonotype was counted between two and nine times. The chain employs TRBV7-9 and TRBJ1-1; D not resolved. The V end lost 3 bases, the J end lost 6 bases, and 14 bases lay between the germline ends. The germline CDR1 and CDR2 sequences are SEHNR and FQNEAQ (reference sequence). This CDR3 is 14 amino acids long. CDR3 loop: CASSFGAVQPEAFF. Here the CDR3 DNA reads TGTGCCAGCAGCTTTGGAGCAGTCCAACCTGAAGCTTTCTTT.